This TCR beta chain is drawn from a study of T-cell reconstitution after alpha-beta-depleted transplantation in children. This clonotype has only a few counts. Unique molecular identifiers were incorporated when the TCRbeta library was constructed. TCRdb re-called the PCR reads with MiXCR, one entry per CDR3 protein. Among approximately 350,000 distinct CDR3 sequences, roughly 13% were seen once, and the ten largest hold 4% to 5.5%. CDR3 size: 12 residues. With 4 bases removed from V and 9 bases from J, the gap between germline ends came to 10 bases. CDR1 MGHRA and CDR2 YSYEKL come from the germline V gene.

Specimen: PBMCs, collected from the stem cell graft. The receptor was isolated from a human donor who donated a stem cell graft to a child with Fanconi anemia. The chain couples TRBV4-1 to TRBJ2-1; no definite D call. CDR3: CASSLMSSEQFF. For the CDR3, the DNA is TGCGCCAGCAGCCTGATGTCGAGTGAGCAGTTCTTC.